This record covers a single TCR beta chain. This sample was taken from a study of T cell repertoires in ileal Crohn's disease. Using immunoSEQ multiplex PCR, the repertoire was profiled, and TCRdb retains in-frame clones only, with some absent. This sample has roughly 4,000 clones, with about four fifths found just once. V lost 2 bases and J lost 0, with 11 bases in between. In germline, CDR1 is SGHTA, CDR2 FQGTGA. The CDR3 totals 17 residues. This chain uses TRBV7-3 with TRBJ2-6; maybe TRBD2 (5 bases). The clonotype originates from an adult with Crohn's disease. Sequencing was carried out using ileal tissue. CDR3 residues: CASSLHPGISGANVLTF. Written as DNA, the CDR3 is TGTGCCAGCAGCTTACACCCGGGAATCTCTGGGGCCAACGTCCTGACTTTC. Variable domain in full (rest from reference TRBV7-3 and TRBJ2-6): GAGVSQTPSNKVTEKGKYVELRCDPISGHTALYWYRQSLGQGPEFLIYFQGTGAADDSGLPNDRFFAVRPEGSVSTLKIQRTERGDSAVYLCASSLHPGISGANVLTFGAGSRLTVL.